Shown below are 18 T cell receptor beta chains from a single sample sequenced in a study of blood T cell repertoires in COVID-19. Profiling relied on immunoSEQ multiplex PCR, and the TCRdb table lists in-frame clones only, not all of them. This table has hundreds of thousands of clones, around 86% appearing once. The material sequenced was peripheral blood. These receptors were collected from a man aged 50-59 years with COVID-19, enrolled during active disease.

About this clone: Other nucleotide sequences in the sample specify the same CDR3. The chain recombines TRBV30 with TRBJ2-2; the D is unclear. CDR1 and CDR2 (germline): GTSNPN, SVGIG (reference sequence). Deletions cut 0 bases from V and 2 bases from J, with 7 bases between. The CDR3 sequence is 14 residues long. The chain's CDR3 is CAWSVLVNTGELFF. The CDR3 DNA follows: TGTGCCTGGAGTGTACTGGTCAACACCGGGGAGCTGTTTTTT.

This sequence joins TRBV6-4 and TRBJ2-2; 9 bases match TRBD2. Trimming removed 6 bases from V and 1 base from J; junction bases left unmatched: 6. The germline V gene has CDR1 MRHNA and CDR2 SNTAGT. This CDR3 contains 16 residues. This CDR3 is CASRTDSGGNTGELFF. CDR3 in DNA: TGTGCCAGCAGAACCGATAGCGGGGGGAACACCGGGGAGCTGTTTTTT.

The rearrangement links TRBV7-2 to TRBJ1-1; D possibly corresponds to TRBD1 (5 bases). The CDR3 totals 13 residues. Germline CDR1 SGHTA, CDR2 FQGNSA. The V end was cut by 4 bases, the J end by 1 base, with 7 bases between. The CDR3 loop is CASSWGENTEAFF. CDR3 DNA: TGTGCCAGCAGCTGGGGGGAGAACACTGAAGCTTTCTTT. The variable domain in full, completed from reference TRBV7-2 and TRBJ1-1, reads GAGVSQSPSNKVTEKGKDVELRCDPISGHTALYWYRQSLGQGLEFLIYFQGNSAPDKSGLPSDRFSAERTGGSVSTLTIQRTQQEDSAVYLCASSWGENTEAFFGQGTRLTVV.

This clone was recorded once. The rearrangement joins TRBV18 to TRBJ1-3; D perhaps matches TRBD1 (6 bases). This CDR3 is 16 amino acids long. Trimming stripped 2 bases from V and 0 bases from J, with 11 bases between. Germline V gene sequence: CDR1 KGHSH, CDR2 LQKENI. As DNA, the CDR3 is TGTGCCAGCTCACCATTTGGGGGCTCCTCTGGAAACACCATATATTTT. Its protein is CASSPFGGSSGNTIYF.

The rearrangement uses TRBV19 and TRBJ1-2; the match to TRBD1 covers 7 bases. Germline CDR1 reads LNHDA; CDR2 reads SQIVND (reference sequence). This CDR3 has 12 residues. The junction had 2 bases not matched to a gene; V was cut back by 5 bases and J by 5 bases. The CDR3: CASSARGYGYTF. CDR3 DNA sequence: TGTGCCAGTAGTGCCAGGGGGTATGGCTACACCTTC.

The chain's CDR3 is CASSLPGNNEQFF. CDR3 DNA: TGTGCCAGCAGCCTACCAGGAAACAATGAGCAGTTCTTC. V gene TRBV7-3 combines with J gene TRBJ2-1; the D is unclear. Germline CDR1 and CDR2: SGHTA and FQGTGA. This CDR3 comprises 13 residues. Trimming left V 5 bases short and J 5 bases short, with 10 bases between.

The rearrangement links TRBV18 to TRBJ1-1; 7 nucleotides align to TRBD1. V dropped 2 bases and J dropped 4; count of bases not matched to a gene: 1. This CDR3 comprises 13 residues. The V gene's germline CDR1 is KGHSH and CDR2 LQKENI. CDR3 bases: TGTGCCAGCTCACCATCAGGGGGCACTGAAGCTTTCTTT. Protein product: CASSPSGGTEAFF. Combining the CDR3 with reference TRBV18 and TRBJ1-1 gives the whole variable domain NAGVMQNPRHLVRRRGQEARLRCSPMKGHSHVYWYRQLPEEGLKFMVYLQKENIIDESGMPKERFSAEFPKEGPSILRIQQVVRGDSAAYFCASSPSGGTEAFFGQGTRLTVV.

The J gene is TRBJ1-5, the V gene TRBV11-2; D is undetermined. This CDR3 comprises 13 residues. Germline loops: CDR1 SGHAT, CDR2 FQNNGV. The germline V and J ends were trimmed by 5 bases and 7 bases, with 12 bases remaining between them. In nucleotides, the CDR3 is TGTGCCAGCAGCAGTCGACGGGGACAGCCCCAGCATTTT. It yields the protein CASSSRRGQPQHF.

J is TRBJ2-3 and V is TRBV18, with a possible D match to TRBD1 (5 bases). The germline V gene has CDR1 KGHSH and CDR2 LQKENI. The V end was cut by 3 bases, the J end by 4 bases, with 11 bases between. The CDR3 is 14 amino acids. DNA for the CDR3: TGTGCCAGCTCACCCGTCAGGGATGCAGATACGCAGTATTTT. Residues: CASSPVRDADTQYF.

This rearrangement joins TRBV19 to TRBJ2-1; TRBD2 matches at 10 bases. This CDR3 comprises 16 residues. The germline V gene encodes CDR1 LNHDA and CDR2 SQIVND (reference sequence). V shed 0 bases, J shed 10 bases, and the junction held 9 bases outside the gene matches. CDR3 in DNA: TGTGCCAGTAGTATAGAAAAGCGGGAGGGACGGAGGGAGCAGTTCTTC. Protein product: CASSIEKREGRREQFF.

The chain uses TRBV30 and TRBJ2-3, with TRBD2 matching over 8 bases. CDR1 is GTSNPN, CDR2 SVGIG, per germline (reference sequence). J was trimmed by 4 bases and V by 5 bases; bases with no gene match: 8. The length of the CDR3 is 14 residues. CDR3 amino acids: CAWQAGRASDTQYF. The CDR3 DNA follows: TGTGCCTGGCAGGCCGGGAGGGCCTCAGATACGCAGTATTTT. Complete variable domain (other parts from reference TRBV30 and TRBJ2-3): SQTIHQWPATLVQPVGSPLSLECTVEGTSNPNLYWYRQAAGRGLQLLFYSVGIGQISSEVPQNLSASRPQDRQFILSSKKLLLSDSGFYLCAWQAGRASDTQYFGPGTRLTVL.

A note on this clone: A junction boundary mismatches the germline segment, possibly from a read error. The gene calls are TRBV7-7 and TRBJ2-5, with a weak D call TRBD2 (5 bases). CDR3 length: 15 residues. The germline gives CDR1 SSHAT, CDR2 FNYEAQ (reference sequence). CDR3 loop: CASSPGNSVQETQYF. DNA of the CDR3: TGTGCTAGCAGCCCGGGGAATAGCGTCCAAGAGACCCAGTACTTC. The entire variable domain, with the rest obtained from reference TRBV7-7 and TRBJ2-5, is as follows: GAGVSQSPRYKVTKRGQDVTLRCDPISSHATLYWYQQALGQGPEFLTYFNYEAQPDKSGLPSDRFSAERPEGSISTLTIQRTEQRDSAMYRCASSPGNSVQETQYFGPGTRLLVL.

This clone was seen more than once but under ten times. The chain carries TRBV7-9 and TRBJ1-1, with 10 bases identical to TRBD1. The J segment lost 3 bases and the V segment lost 3 bases, leaving 7 bases of the junction unmatched. The CDR3 loop spans 16 amino acids. Germline V gene data show CDR1 as SEHNR and CDR2 as FQNEAQ (reference sequence). The CDR3 spells CASSFPAGQGDTEAFF. The CDR3 bases are TGTGCCAGCAGCTTTCCTGCAGGACAGGGGGACACTGAAGCTTTCTTT.

The chain is built from TRBV30 and TRBJ2-7; D is undetermined. Trimming removed 2 bases from V and 7 bases from J, with 9 bases in between. CDR3 size: 11 residues. In germline, CDR1 is GTSNPN, CDR2 SVGIG (reference sequence). The CDR3 region has the DNA TGTGCCTGGAGTACCACTACGGAGCAGTACTTC. It encodes CAWSTTTEQYF. The entire variable domain, with the rest obtained from reference TRBV30 and TRBJ2-7, is as follows: SQTIHQWPATLVQPVGSPLSLECTVEGTSNPNLYWYRQAAGRGLQLLFYSVGIGQISSEVPQNLSASRPQDRQFILSSKKLLLSDSGFYLCAWSTTTEQYFGPGTRLTVT.

The rearrangement links TRBV12-3 or TRBV12-4 to TRBJ1-2, with unresolved D. The CDR3 has 13 residues. V was clipped by 7 bases and J by 0 bases, with 9 bases between them. CDR3 region: CASTQEANYGYTF. CDR3 in DNA: TGTGCCAGCACCCAGGAAGCTAACTATGGCTACACCTTC.

The V and J genes are TRBV7-9 and TRBJ2-2; D is perhaps TRBD1 (5 bases). The V end was cut by 6 bases, the J end by 2 bases, with 10 bases between. From germline, CDR1 is SEHNR and CDR2 FQNEAQ (reference sequence). The CDR3 loop spans 14 amino acids. The CDR3 region has the DNA TGTGCCAGCAGACCCGACAGAAACACCGGGGAGCTGTTTTTT. Amino acids: CASRPDRNTGELFF.

This clone was detected only once. The chain couples TRBV12-3 or TRBV12-4 to TRBJ2-7, with 7 bases aligning to TRBD2. The CDR3 has 13 residues. The trim removed 4 bases at V and 7 bases at J, leaving 7 bases unmatched. In nucleotides, the CDR3 is TGTGCCAGCAGTTCCCTAACGGGGGGAGAGCAGTACTTC. This codes for CASSSLTGGEQYF.

The J gene is TRBJ1-2, the V gene TRBV7-8, with 7 bases that match TRBD1. The CDR3 length is 13 residues. Germline V gene data show CDR1 as SGHVS and CDR2 as FQNEAQ. V shed 5 bases, J shed 7 bases, and the junction held 7 bases outside the gene matches. The CDR3 nucleotides are TGTGCCAGCAGCGCAGACAGGGTATCTGGCTACACCTTC. It yields the protein CASSADRVSGYTF.